This TCR beta chain was profiled in a study of blood T cell repertoires in COVID-19. Clones were sequenced by immunoSEQ multiplex PCR, and TCRdb holds only the in-frame ones, with some missing. The data contain 250,000 or so clones, roughly 84% of them singletons. Residents of 24 US areas, aged roughly 18 to 89 years, made up the participants. Participant-given clinical history determined each cohort assignment. Germline assignment: CDR1 GTSNPN and CDR2 SVGIG (reference sequence). V gave up 0 bases and J gave up 0 bases, with 4 bases separating them. The CDR3 is 13 residues long. Source material: PBMCs or T cells enriched from blood (not recorded which). The TCR sequence derives from a man aged 50 to 59 who had recovered from COVID-19. The V gene is TRBV30, the J gene TRBJ2-3, with no clear D. The CDR3 bases are TGTGCCTGGAGTGTAAGCAGCACAGATACGCAGTATTTT. Protein sequence: CAWSVSSTDTQYF.